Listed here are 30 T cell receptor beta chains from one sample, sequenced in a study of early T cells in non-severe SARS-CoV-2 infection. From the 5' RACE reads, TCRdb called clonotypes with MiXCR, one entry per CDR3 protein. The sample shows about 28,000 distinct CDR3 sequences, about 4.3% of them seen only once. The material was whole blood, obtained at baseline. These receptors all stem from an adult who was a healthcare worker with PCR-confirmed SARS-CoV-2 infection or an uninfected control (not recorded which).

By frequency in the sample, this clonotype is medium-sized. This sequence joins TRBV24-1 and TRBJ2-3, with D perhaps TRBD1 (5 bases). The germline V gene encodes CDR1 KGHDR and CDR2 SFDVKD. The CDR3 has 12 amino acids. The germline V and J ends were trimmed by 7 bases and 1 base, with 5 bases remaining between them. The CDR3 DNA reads TGTGCCACCAGACAGGGCACAGATACGCAGTATTTT. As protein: CATRQGTDTQYF.

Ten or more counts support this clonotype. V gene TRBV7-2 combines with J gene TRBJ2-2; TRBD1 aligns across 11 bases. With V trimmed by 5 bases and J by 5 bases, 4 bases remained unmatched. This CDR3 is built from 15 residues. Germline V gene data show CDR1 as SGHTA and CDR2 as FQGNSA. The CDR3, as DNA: TGTGCCAGCAGCCCCCGGGACAGGGGGACCGGGGAGCTGTTTTTT. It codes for CASSPRDRGTGELFF.

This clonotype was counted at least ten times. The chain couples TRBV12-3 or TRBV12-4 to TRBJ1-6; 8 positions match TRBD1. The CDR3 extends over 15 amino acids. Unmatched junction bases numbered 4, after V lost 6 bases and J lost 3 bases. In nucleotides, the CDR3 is TGTGCCAGCAGGAAGGGACAGGACTATAATTCACCCCTCCACTTT. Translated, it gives CASRKGQDYNSPLHF.

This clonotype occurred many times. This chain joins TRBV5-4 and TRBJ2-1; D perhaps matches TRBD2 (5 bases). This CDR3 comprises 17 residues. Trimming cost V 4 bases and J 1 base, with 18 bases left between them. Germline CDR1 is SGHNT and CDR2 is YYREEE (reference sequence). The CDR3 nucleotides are TGTGCCAGCAGCCCAAGTTCGGGTAGCGTTTCCTACAATGAGCAGTTCTTC. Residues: CASSPSSGSVSYNEQFF.

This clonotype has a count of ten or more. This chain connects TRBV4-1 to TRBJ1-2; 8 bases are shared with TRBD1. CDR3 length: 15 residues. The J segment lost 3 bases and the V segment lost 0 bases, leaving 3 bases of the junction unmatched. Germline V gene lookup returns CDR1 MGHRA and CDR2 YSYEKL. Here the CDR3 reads CASSQDQTGDYGYTF. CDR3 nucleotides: TGCGCCAGCAGCCAAGACCAGACAGGGGACTATGGCTACACCTTC.

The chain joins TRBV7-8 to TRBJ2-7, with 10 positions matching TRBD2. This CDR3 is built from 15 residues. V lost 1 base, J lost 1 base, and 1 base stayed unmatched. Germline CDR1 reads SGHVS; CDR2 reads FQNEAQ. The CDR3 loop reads CASSLGTSGSYEQYF. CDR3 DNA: TGTGCCAGCAGCTTAGGGACTAGCGGATCCTACGAGCAGTACTTC.

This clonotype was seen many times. Here the CDR3 DNA reads TGTGCCAGCAGTGAAGAAGCGGGAGGGCCAAATGAGCAGTTCTTC. Residues: CASSEEAGGPNEQFF. The chain employs TRBV6-1 and TRBJ2-1; TRBD2 matches at 10 bases. CDR1 MNHNS and CDR2 SASEGT come from the germline V gene. The CDR3 runs 15 residues. V gave up 1 base and J gave up 7 bases; unmatched junction bases: 4.

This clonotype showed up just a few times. This CDR3 is CATSDPYSGANVLTF. The CDR3 DNA reads as TGTGCCACCAGTGACCCGTACTCTGGGGCCAACGTCCTGACTTTC. The chain has TRBV24-1 and TRBJ2-6, with D uncertain. Trimming took 4 bases from V and 0 from J, leaving 6 bases between them. Germline V CDR1 and CDR2: KGHDR, SFDVKD. The CDR3 is 15 amino acids.

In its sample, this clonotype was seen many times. CDR3 in amino acids: CAICSGEDEKLFF. For the CDR3, the DNA is TGTGCCATTTGCTCCGGCGAAGATGAAAAACTGTTTTTT. This chain connects TRBV10-3 to TRBJ1-4; D ambiguous. This CDR3 has 13 amino acids. Germline lookup yields CDR1 ENHRY and CDR2 SYGVKD. V was trimmed by 9 bases and J by 6 bases, leaving 14 bases between them.

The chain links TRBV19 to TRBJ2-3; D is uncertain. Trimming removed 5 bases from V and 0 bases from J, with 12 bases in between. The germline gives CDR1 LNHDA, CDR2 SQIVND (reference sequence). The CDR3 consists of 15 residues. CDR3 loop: CASSPRSSSTDTQYF. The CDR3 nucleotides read TGTGCCAGTAGTCCCCGGTCTTCCAGCACAGATACGCAGTATTTT.

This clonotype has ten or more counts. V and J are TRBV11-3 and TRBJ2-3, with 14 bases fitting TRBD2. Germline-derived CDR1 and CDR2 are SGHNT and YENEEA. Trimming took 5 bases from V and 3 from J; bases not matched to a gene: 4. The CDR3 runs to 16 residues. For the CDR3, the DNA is TGTGCCAGCAGCGGGGGACTAGCGGGAGAGACAGATACGCAGTATTTT. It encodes CASSGGLAGETDTQYF.

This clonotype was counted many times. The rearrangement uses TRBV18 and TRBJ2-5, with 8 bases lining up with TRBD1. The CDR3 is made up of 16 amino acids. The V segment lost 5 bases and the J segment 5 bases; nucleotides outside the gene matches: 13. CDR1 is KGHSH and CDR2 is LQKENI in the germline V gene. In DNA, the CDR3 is TGTGCCAGCTCATCTTCATCTTCAGGGGGCGCGGAGACCCAGTACTTC. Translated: CASSSSSSGGAETQYF.

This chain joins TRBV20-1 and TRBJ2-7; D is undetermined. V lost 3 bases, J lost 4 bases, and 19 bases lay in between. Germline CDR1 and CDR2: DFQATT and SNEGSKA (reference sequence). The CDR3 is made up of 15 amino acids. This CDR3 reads CSASPLMTRVYEQYF. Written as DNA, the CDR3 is TGCAGTGCTAGTCCTCTGATGACGAGAGTTTACGAGCAGTACTTC.

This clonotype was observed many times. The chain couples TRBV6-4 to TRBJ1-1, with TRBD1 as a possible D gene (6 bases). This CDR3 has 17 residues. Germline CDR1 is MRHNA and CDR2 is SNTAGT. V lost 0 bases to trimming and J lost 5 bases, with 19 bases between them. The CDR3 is CASSDSDRPPPITEAFF. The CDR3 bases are TGTGCCAGCAGTGACTCAGACAGGCCCCCACCCATAACTGAAGCTTTCTTT.

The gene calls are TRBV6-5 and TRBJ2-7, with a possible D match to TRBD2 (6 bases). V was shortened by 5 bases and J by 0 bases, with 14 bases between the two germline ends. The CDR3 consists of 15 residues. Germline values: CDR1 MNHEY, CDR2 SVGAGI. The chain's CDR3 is CASSIAEGFSYEQYF. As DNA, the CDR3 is TGTGCCAGCAGTATAGCGGAAGGGTTCTCCTACGAGCAGTACTTC.

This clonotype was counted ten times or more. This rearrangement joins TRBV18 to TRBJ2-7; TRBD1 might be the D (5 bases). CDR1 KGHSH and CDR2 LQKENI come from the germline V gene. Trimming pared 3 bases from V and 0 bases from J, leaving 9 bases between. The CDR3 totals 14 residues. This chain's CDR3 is CASSPQDNSYEQYF. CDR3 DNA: TGTGCCAGCTCACCGCAGGACAACTCCTACGAGCAGTACTTC.

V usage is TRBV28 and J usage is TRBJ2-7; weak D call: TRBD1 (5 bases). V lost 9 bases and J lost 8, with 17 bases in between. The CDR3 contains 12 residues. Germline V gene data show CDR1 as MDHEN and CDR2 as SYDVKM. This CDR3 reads CASNSKGYKQYF. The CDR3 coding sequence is TGTGCCAGTAACTCTAAGGGGTACAAGCAGTACTTC.

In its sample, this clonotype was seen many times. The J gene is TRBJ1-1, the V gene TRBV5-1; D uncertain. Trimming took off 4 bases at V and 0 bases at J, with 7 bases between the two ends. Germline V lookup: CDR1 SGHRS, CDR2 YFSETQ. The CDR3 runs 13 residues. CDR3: CASSASLNTEAFF. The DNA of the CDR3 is TGCGCCAGCAGCGCCTCGTTGAACACTGAAGCTTTCTTT.

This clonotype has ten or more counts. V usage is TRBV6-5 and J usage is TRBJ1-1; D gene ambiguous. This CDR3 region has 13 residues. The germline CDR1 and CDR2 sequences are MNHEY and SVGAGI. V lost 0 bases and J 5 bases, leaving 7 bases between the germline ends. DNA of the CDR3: TGTGCCAGCAGTTACTCGAGGCAGACTGAAGCTTTCTTT. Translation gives CASSYSRQTEAFF.

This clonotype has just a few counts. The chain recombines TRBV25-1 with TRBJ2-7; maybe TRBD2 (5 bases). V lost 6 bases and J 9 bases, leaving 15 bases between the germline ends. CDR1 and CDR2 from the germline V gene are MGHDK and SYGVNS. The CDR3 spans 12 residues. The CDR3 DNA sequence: TGTGCCAGCAGCGACGATCGGGGAAGGCAGTACTTC. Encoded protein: CASSDDRGRQYF.

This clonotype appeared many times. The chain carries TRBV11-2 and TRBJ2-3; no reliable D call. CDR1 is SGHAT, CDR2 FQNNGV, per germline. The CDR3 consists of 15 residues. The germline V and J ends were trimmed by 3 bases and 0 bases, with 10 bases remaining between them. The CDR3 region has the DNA TGTGCCAGCAGCTTTGGTGGACCTAGCACAGATACGCAGTATTTT. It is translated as CASSFGGPSTDTQYF.

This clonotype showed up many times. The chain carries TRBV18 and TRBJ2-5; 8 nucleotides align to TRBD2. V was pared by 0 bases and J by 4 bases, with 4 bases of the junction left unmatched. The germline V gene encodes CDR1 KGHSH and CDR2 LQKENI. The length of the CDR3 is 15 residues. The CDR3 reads CASSPPSSGGETQYF. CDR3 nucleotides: TGTGCCAGCTCACCACCGTCGAGCGGGGGAGAGACCCAGTACTTC.

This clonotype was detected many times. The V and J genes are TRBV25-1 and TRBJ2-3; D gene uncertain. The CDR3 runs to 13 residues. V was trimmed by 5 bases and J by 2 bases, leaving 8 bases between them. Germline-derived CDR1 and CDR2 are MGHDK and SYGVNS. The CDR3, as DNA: TGTGCCAGCAGTTTAAGAGACACAGATACGCAGTATTTT. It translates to CASSLRDTDTQYF.

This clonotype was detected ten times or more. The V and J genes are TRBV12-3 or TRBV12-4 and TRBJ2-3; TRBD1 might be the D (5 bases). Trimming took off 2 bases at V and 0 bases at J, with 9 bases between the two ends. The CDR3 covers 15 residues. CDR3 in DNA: TGTGCCAGCAGTTTATTGGACATAAGCACAGATACGCAGTATTTT. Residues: CASSLLDISTDTQYF.

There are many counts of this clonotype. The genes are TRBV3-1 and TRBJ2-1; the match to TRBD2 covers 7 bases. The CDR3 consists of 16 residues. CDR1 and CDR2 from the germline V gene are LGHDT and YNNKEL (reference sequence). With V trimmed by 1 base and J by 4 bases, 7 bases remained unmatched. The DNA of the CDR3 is TGTGCCAGCAGCCAAGGGGGGGGATTGGGTTACAATGAGCAGTTCTTC. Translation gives CASSQGGGLGYNEQFF.

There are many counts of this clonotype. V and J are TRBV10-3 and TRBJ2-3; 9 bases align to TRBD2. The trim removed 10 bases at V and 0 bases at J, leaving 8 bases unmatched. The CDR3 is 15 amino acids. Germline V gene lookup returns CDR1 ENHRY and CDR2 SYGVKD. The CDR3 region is CATLAGDSSTDTQYF. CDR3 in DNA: TGTGCCACCTTAGCGGGGGACTCTAGCACAGATACGCAGTATTTT.

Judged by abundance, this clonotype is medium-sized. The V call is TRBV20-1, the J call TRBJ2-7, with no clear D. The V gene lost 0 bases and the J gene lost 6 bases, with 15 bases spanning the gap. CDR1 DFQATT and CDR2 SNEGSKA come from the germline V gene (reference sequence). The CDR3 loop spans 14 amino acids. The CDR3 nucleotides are TGCAGTGCTAGAGATGAGGATCATGAAGTCGAGCAGTACTTC. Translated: CSARDEDHEVEQYF.

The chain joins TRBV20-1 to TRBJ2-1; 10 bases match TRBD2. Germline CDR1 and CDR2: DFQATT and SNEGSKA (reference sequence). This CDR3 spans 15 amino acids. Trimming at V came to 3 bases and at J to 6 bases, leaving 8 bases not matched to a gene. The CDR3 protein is CSARERGGLGNEQFF. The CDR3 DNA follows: TGCAGTGCTAGGGAGCGGGGGGGCCTTGGCAATGAGCAGTTCTTC.

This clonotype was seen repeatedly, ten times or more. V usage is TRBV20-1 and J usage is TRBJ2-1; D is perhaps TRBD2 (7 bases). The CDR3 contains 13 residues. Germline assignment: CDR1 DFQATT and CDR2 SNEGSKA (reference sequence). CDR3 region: CGATGGPYNEQFF. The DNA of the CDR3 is TGCGGAGCCACCGGGGGGCCCTACAATGAGCAGTTCTTC.

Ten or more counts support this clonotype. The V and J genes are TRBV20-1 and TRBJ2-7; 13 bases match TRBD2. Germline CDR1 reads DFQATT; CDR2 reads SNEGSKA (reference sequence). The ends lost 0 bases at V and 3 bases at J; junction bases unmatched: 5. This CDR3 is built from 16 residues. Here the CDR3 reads CSARDARTSGSYEQYF. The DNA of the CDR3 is TGCAGTGCTAGAGATGCCCGGACTAGCGGGAGCTACGAGCAGTACTTC.